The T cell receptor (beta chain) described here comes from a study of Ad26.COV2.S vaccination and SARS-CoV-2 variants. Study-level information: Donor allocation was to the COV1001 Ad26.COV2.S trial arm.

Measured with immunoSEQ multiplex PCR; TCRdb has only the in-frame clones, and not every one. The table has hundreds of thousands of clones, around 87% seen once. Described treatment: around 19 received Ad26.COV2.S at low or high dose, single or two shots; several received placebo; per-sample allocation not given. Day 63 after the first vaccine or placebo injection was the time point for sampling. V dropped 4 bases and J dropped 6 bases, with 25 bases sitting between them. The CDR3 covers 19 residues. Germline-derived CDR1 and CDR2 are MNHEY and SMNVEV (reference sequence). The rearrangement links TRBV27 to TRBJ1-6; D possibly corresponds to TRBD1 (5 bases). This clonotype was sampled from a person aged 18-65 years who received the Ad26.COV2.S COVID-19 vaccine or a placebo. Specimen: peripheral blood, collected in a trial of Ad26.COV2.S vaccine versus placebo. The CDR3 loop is CASSYRPSADEGRNSPLHF. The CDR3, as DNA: TGTGCCAGCAGTTATCGGCCCTCCGCAGATGAGGGACGTAATTCACCCCTCCACTTT.